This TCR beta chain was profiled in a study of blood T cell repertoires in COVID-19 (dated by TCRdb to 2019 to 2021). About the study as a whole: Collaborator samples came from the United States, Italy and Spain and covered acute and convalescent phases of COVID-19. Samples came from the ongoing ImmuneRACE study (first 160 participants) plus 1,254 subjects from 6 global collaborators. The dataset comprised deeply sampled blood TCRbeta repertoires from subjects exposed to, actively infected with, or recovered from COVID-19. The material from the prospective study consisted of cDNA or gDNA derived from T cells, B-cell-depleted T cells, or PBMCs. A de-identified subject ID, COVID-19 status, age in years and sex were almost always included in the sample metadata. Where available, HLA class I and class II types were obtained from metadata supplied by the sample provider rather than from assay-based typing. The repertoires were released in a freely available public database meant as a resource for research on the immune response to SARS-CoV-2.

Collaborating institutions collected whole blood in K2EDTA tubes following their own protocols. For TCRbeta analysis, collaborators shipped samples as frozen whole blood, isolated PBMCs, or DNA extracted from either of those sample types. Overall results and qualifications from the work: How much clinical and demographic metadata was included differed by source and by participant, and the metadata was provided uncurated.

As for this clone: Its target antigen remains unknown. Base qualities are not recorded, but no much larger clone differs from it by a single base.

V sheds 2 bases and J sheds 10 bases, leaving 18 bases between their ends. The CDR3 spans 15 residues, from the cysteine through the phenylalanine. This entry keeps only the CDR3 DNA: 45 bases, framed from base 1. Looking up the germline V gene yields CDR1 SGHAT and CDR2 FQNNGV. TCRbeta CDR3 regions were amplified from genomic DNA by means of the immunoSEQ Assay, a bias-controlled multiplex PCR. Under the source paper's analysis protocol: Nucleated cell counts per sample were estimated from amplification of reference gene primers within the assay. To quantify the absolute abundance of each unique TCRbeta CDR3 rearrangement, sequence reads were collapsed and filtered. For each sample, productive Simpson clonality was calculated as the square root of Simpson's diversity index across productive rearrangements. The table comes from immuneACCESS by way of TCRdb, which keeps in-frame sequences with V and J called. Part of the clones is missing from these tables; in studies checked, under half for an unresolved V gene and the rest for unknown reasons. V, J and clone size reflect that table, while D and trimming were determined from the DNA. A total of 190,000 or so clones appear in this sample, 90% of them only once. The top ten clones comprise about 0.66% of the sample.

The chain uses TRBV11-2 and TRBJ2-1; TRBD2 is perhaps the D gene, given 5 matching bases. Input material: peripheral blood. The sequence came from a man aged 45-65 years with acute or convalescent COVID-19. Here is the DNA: TGTGCCAGCAGCTTAAGACTAACTAGTTTAGGGGAGCAGTTCTTC. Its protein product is CASSLRLTSLGEQFF.